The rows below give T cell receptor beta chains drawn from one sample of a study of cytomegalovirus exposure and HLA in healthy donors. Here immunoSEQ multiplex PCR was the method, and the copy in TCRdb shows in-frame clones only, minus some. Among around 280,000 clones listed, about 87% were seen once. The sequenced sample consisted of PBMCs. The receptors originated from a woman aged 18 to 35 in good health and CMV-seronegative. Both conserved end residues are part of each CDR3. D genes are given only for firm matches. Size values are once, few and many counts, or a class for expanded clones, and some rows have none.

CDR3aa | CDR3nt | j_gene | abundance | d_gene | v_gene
CASSPGGNEQFF | TGTGCCAGCAGCCCTGGAGGGAATGAGCAGTTCTTC | TRBJ2-1 | NA | NA | TRBV13
CASSPSLAGATSYEQYF | TGTGCCAGCTCACCATCGCTAGCGGGGGCCACCTCCTACGAGCAGTACTTC | TRBJ2-7 | NA | TRBD2 | TRBV18
CASSVRFLGEQYF | TGCGCCAGCAGTGTTCGCTTCCTCGGCGAGCAGTACTTC | TRBJ2-7 | NA | NA | TRBV10-1
CASRVRGHRIGSEAFF | TGTGCCAGCAGAGTCAGGGGCCACCGGATAGGATCGGAAGCTTTCTTT | TRBJ1-1 | NA | NA | TRBV2
CATSRTGAKPYEQYF | TGTGCCACCAGCAGGACAGGTGCTAAACCCTACGAGCAGTACTTC | TRBJ2-7 | NA | NA | TRBV15
CASSPGTGVGHTIYF | TGTGCCAGCAGCCCAGGGACAGGGGTTGGGCACACCATATATTTT | TRBJ1-3 | NA | TRBD1 | TRBV7-7
CASSLGVLSGGHNEQFF | TGTGCCAGCAGCTTGGGCGTTCTTAGCGGGGGGCACAATGAGCAGTTCTTC | TRBJ2-1 | NA | TRBD2 | TRBV5-8
CASSLTARGASGELSF | TGTGCCAGCAGCCTTACGGCGCGGGGGGCCTCCGGGGAGCTGTCTTTT | TRBJ2-2 | NA | TRBD2 | TRBV7-9
CASSMWEGAANQPQHF | TGTGCCAGTAGTATGTGGGAGGGAGCGGCCAATCAGCCCCAGCATTTT | TRBJ1-5 | NA | NA | TRBV19
CASSRLGAGELFF | TGTGCCAGCAGCCGACTCGGTGCCGGGGAGCTGTTTTTT | TRBJ2-2 | NA | NA | TRBV7-6
CASSLQGSNYGYTF | TGTGCCAGCAGCCTACAGGGCTCTAACTATGGCTACACCTTC | TRBJ1-2 | few | NA | TRBV5-4
CAWSEGVGSSYEQYF | TGTGCCTGGAGCGAGGGTGTGGGTAGCTCCTACGAGCAGTACTTC | TRBJ2-7 | NA | NA | TRBV30
CASSIGSGGRYNEQFF | TGTGCCAGTAGTATAGGTAGCGGGGGCAGATACAATGAGCAGTTCTTC | TRBJ2-1 | NA | TRBD2 | TRBV19
CASSVVKGGGYTF | TGTGCCAGCAGCGTAGTAAAGGGAGGTGGCTACACCTTC | TRBJ1-2 | NA | NA | TRBV9